These T cell receptor beta chains were read from a single sample in a study of cytomegalovirus exposure and HLA in healthy donors. Clones were sequenced by immunoSEQ multiplex PCR, and TCRdb holds only the in-frame ones, with some missing. Of roughly 160,000 clones in the sample, 80% are singletons; the top ten hold roughly 1.3%. The sequencing input was PBMCs. These receptors originate from a woman aged 45 to 65 in good health and CMV-seronegative. CDR3s leave out the opening cysteine and the closing phenylalanine or tryptophan. Each record gives: V gene, D gene, CDR3 protein. A D gene is named only where the DNA matches it firmly.

TRBV7-9 NA ASSFWEVGTEAF
TRBV25-1 TRBD1 ASSTGGPEAF
TRBV5-1 TRBD2 ASSPLASGSSDTQY
TRBV19 NA ASSTQGHYGYT
TRBV9 NA ASSVEAGGRTGELF
TRBV7-2 NA ASSSQGYTEAF
TRBV9 NA ASSVALNTEAF
TRBV5-1 NA ASSLVLTGDTEAF
TRBV4-3 TRBD1 ASSQGTGTINQPQH
TRBV28 NA ASTLYNRVDDTGELF
TRBV4-3 TRBD2 ASSQEGTSGGTDTQY
TRBV5-1 TRBD1 ASSLTGIDTQY
TRBV18 NA ASRVAGGPNEKLF
TRBV7-2 NA ASSLKSGLTMNTEAF
TRBV5-6 NA ASSLAWAVRQETQY
TRBV2 NA ASINRAGTEAF
TRBV18 NA ASSPDTGNQPQH
TRBV11-2 NA ASSLGVGDTDTQY
TRBV28 NA ASSPVLETQY